The table lists the clone carrying this T cell receptor (beta chain) with many counts. Its antigen is not identified. The data were taken from a study of identical twins. Study-wide points: In cord blood, abundant beta clonotypes had fewer insertions; memory showed no trend.

The CDR3 has 15 residues. The V segment lost 3 bases and the J segment 5 bases; nucleotides outside the gene matches: 5. CDR1 and CDR2 (germline): SEHNR, FQNEAQ (reference sequence). In every case, the donor was a healthy Caucasian. Template switching (which added a universal primer site) was used, and cDNA carried unique molecular identifiers. TCRdb re-derived calls from the 5' RACE reads in MiXCR, one entry per CDR3 protein. Of more than 250,000 distinct CDR3 sequences listed, about 8.9% are singletons. These sequences were also reported in another study, on yellow fever vaccine responses in identical twins.

The sequence was collected from a woman younger than 30 in good health. The chain links TRBV7-9 to TRBJ1-2, with 11 bases that match TRBD1. Material for sequencing was memory (CD45RO+) T cells sorted from blood. CDR3 coding DNA: TGTGCCAGCAGCTTCGGAGGGACAGGGGGGTATGGCTACACCTTC. Protein product: CASSFGGTGGYGYTF.